The 16 T cell receptor beta chains below come from one sample, sequenced in a study of human T cells and chemical hapten exposure. The time point is: patch test 1, 2 weeks after DPC sensitization. Treatment meaning: therapeutic diphenylcyclopropenone sensitization with weekly scalp DPC. TCRdb used MiXCR to reprocess the RACE reads, holding one entry per CDR3 protein. The data contain around 99,000 distinct CDR3 sequences, approximately 13% of them singletons. Sequencing was performed on whole blood, taken in connection with sensitization to the hapten diphenylcyclopropenone (DPC). The receptors come from a woman in her forties with alopecia areata. Some clones in this sample may be carry-over from other donors' samples.

This clonotype was counted between two and nine times. The chain combines TRBV7-9 with TRBJ2-1; 7 nucleotides align to TRBD2. CDR3 length equals 16 residues. V shed 5 bases and J 3 bases; nucleotides not matched to a gene: 10. Germline CDR1 is SEHNR and CDR2 is FQNEAQ (reference sequence). The CDR3 coding sequence is TGTGCCAGCAGCGAAGAACGACTAGCTTTCTACAATGAGCAGTTCTTC. Protein sequence: CASSEERLAFYNEQFF.

This clonotype has only one observation. This chain links TRBV27 with TRBJ2-7, with TRBD1 matching 9 bases. Germline loops: CDR1 MNHEY, CDR2 SMNVEV (reference sequence). This CDR3 is built from 13 residues. With V trimmed by 8 bases and J by 5 bases, 7 bases remained unmatched. The CDR3 DNA sequence: TGTGCCAGCCGAGGACAGGGGTTCCACGAGCAGTACTTC. As protein: CASRGQGFHEQYF.

This clonotype came up a few times. This chain uses TRBV7-9 with TRBJ2-6; D tentatively reads TRBD1 or TRBD2 (5 bases each). The length of the CDR3 is 15 residues. Trimming took off 6 bases at V and 0 bases at J, with 9 bases between the two ends. Germline CDR1 reads SEHNR; CDR2 reads FQNEAQ (reference sequence). CDR3 in amino acids: CASRGTVSGANVLTF. Here the CDR3 DNA reads TGTGCCAGCAGGGGGACGGTCTCTGGGGCCAACGTCCTGACTTTC.

There are many counts of this clonotype. The rearrangement links TRBV28 to TRBJ2-4, with TRBD2 as a possible D gene (6 bases). The germline V gene encodes CDR1 MDHEN and CDR2 SYDVKM. V lost 6 bases and J 9 bases, leaving 12 bases between the germline ends. The CDR3 covers 12 residues. The CDR3 DNA is TGTGCCAGCAGAGAGAGGGGAGGCATTCAGTACTTC. Residues: CASRERGGIQYF.

The rearrangement uses TRBV5-1 and TRBJ2-3, with 7 bases lining up with TRBD2. J was trimmed by 5 bases and V by 0 bases; bases with no gene match: 6. There are 15 residues in the CDR3. CDR1 is SGHRS and CDR2 is YFSETQ in the germline V gene. CDR3 sequence (DNA): TGCGCCAGCAGCTTGGTAGGGGAGGGAAGAGATACGCAGTATTTT. This codes for CASSLVGEGRDTQYF.

V usage is TRBV19 and J usage is TRBJ2-3, with no clear D. The germline CDR1 and CDR2 sequences are LNHDA and SQIVND (reference sequence). The CDR3 extends over 15 amino acids. The V and J ends lost 3 bases and 0 bases respectively, with 10 bases between them. This CDR3 is CASSMSVASTDTQYF. CDR3 coding DNA: TGTGCCAGTAGTATGAGCGTTGCGAGCACAGATACGCAGTATTTT.

The rearrangement uses TRBV7-9 and TRBJ1-5; D gene unclear. Trimming pared 2 bases from V and 0 bases from J, leaving 5 bases between. The CDR3 sequence is 14 residues long. Germline assignment: CDR1 SEHNR and CDR2 FQNEAQ (reference sequence). For the CDR3, the DNA is TGTGCCAGCAGCTTACTCTCTAGCAATCAGCCCCAGCATTTT. Its translation is CASSLLSSNQPQHF.

Ten or more counts support this clonotype. The chain recombines TRBV12-3 or TRBV12-4 with TRBJ1-2; D unclear. There are 12 residues in the CDR3. V was shortened by 5 bases and J by 1 base, with 5 bases between the two germline ends. The CDR3 coding sequence is TGTGCCAGCAGTGCGGTTAACTATGGCTACACCTTC. It encodes CASSAVNYGYTF.

CDR3 in DNA: TGCAGCGGGGAGCAGGCCTCGGATGAGCAGTTCTTC. Translating gives CSGEQASDEQFF. The chain carries TRBV29-1 and TRBJ2-1; maybe TRBD2 (5 bases). The germline CDR1 and CDR2 sequences are SQVTM and ANQGSEA. V gave up 7 bases and J gave up 8 bases, with 15 bases separating them. The CDR3 runs 12 residues.

The rearrangement uses TRBV28 and TRBJ1-1; D possibly corresponds to TRBD1 (6 bases). Trimming stripped 5 bases from V and 10 bases from J, with 17 bases between. This CDR3 comprises 13 residues. Germline CDR1 is MDHEN and CDR2 is SYDVKM. The CDR3 protein is CASSNIQGSGAFF. As DNA, the CDR3 is TGTGCCAGCAGTAATATACAGGGATCAGGAGCTTTCTTT.

This clonotype occurred once. The V gene is TRBV29-1, the J gene TRBJ2-1; D unclear. V lost 6 bases and J lost 6, with 6 bases in between. The germline V gene has CDR1 SQVTM and CDR2 ANQGSEA. The CDR3 length is 10 residues. The CDR3 sequence: CSVKTNEQFF. In DNA, the CDR3 is TGCAGCGTCAAGACCAATGAGCAGTTCTTC.

This clonotype was detected only a few times. The gene calls are TRBV20-1 and TRBJ1-1; no clear D gene. Trimming removed 4 bases at V and 4 bases at J, with 10 bases between. The length of the CDR3 is 12 residues. Per germline, CDR1 DFQATT and CDR2 SNEGSKA (reference sequence). CDR3 nucleotide sequence: TGCAGTGCTACGACCTGGGGCACTGAAGCTTTCTTT. Translating it yields CSATTWGTEAFF.

The rearrangement joins TRBV20-1 to TRBJ2-7; TRBD1 is a possible D gene (6 bases). Germline V lookup: CDR1 DFQATT, CDR2 SNEGSKA (reference sequence). V lost 4 bases to trimming and J lost 0 bases, with 16 bases between them. This CDR3 contains 15 residues. The CDR3 DNA follows: TGCAGTGCTATTCTTCAGGGGCCTAGCTCCTACGAGCAGTACTTC. Translated, it gives CSAILQGPSSYEQYF.

Many counts were recorded for this clonotype. This rearrangement joins TRBV9 to TRBJ2-2; 12 bases fit TRBD2. After removal of 1 base from V and 4 bases from J, the junction contained 8 bases not matched to a gene. The CDR3 has 18 amino acids. Germline V gene data show CDR1 as SGDLS and CDR2 as YYNGEE. For the CDR3, the DNA is TGTGCCAGCAGCGTAAGGGTGACTAGCGGGAGCGGCACCGGGGAGCTGTTTTTT. It specifies CASSVRVTSGSGTGELFF. Full variable domain (rest looked up from reference TRBV9 and TRBJ2-2): DSGVTQTPKHLITATGQRVTLRCSPRSGDLSVYWYQQSLDQGLQFLIQYYNGEERAKGNILERFSAQQFPDLHSELNLSSLELGDSALYFCASSVRVTSGSGTGELFFGEGSRLTVL.

V usage is TRBV28 and J usage is TRBJ2-1; a weak D match, TRBD1 (6 bases). Germline V gene sequence: CDR1 MDHEN, CDR2 SYDVKM. This CDR3 comprises 15 residues. Trimming removed 6 bases at V and 0 bases at J, with 12 bases between. The DNA for the CDR3 is TGTGCCAGCAGCAACAGAGGGGGCTCCTACAATGAGCAGTTCTTC. Translating gives CASSNRGGSYNEQFF.

V gene TRBV29-1 combines with J gene TRBJ2-7, with 9 bases aligning to TRBD1. V lost 4 bases, J lost 5 bases, and 9 bases stayed unmatched. The CDR3 contains 14 residues. Germline V gene sequence: CDR1 SQVTM, CDR2 ANQGSEA. CDR3 amino acids: CSVAHRDRVHEQYF. CDR3 in DNA: TGCAGCGTTGCGCACCGGGACAGGGTCCACGAGCAGTACTTC.